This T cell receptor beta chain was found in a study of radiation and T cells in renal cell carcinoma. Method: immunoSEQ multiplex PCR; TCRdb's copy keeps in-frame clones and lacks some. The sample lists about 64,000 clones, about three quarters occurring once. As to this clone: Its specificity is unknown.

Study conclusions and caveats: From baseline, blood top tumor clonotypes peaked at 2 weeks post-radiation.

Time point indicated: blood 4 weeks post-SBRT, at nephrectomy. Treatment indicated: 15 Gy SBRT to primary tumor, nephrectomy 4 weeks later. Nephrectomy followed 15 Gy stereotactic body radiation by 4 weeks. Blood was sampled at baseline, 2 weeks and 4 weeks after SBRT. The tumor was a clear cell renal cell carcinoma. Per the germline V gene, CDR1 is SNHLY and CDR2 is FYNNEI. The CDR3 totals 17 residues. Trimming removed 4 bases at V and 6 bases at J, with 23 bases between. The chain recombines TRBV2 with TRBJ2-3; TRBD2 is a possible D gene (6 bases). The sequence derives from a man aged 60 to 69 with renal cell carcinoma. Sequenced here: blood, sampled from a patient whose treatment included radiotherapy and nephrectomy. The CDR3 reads CASSATVGAGLRDTQYF. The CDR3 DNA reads TGTGCCAGCAGTGCGACCGTGGGAGCGGGCCTCCGCGATACGCAGTATTTT.